A single sample gave rise to the 19 T cell receptor beta chains below, sequenced in a study of T cell changes during pregnancy in multiple sclerosis. Sequencing was performed with immunoSEQ multiplex PCR; in TCRdb, only in-frame clones are kept and a portion is missing. Of around 40,000 clones in the sample, more than 85% were seen once. The sample consisted of CD8+ T cells from peripheral blood mononuclear cells, taken in the third trimester of pregnancy. The receptors stem from a female donor with multiple sclerosis, enrolled in a pregnancy study.

This rearrangement joins TRBV19 to TRBJ2-1; 8 bases line up with TRBD2. The CDR3 is 14 residues long. V shed 5 bases and J 6 bases; nucleotides not matched to a gene: 6. Germline CDR1 reads LNHDA; CDR2 reads SQIVND (reference sequence). CDR3 sequence reads: CASSESGGTNEQFF. Written as DNA, the CDR3 is TGTGCCAGTAGTGAGAGCGGGGGTACCAATGAGCAGTTCTTC. The full variable domain, completed using reference TRBV19 and TRBJ2-1, is DGGITQSPKYLFRKEGQNVTLSCEQNLNHDAMYWYRQDPGQGLRLIYYSQIVNDFQKGDIAEGYSVSREKKESFPLTVTSAQKNPTAFYLCASSESGGTNEQFFGPGTRLTVL.

The rearrangement links TRBV7-6 to TRBJ1-4; 9 bases match TRBD1. The CDR3 runs to 15 residues. J lost 8 bases, V lost 5 bases, and 9 bases had no gene match. Germline CDR1 is SGHVS and CDR2 is FNYEAQ. The CDR3 DNA is TGTGCCAGCAGCCTCCCGACAGGGGGGGAGGAAAAACTGTTTTTT. Protein product: CASSLPTGGEEKLFF.

The chain joins TRBV25-1 to TRBJ2-7, with 7 positions matching TRBD1. Unmatched junction bases numbered 8, after V lost 1 base and J lost 2 bases. The germline gives CDR1 MGHDK, CDR2 SYGVNS. The CDR3 totals 16 residues. The CDR3 here is CASSELGWTGPYEQYF. The CDR3 nucleotides read TGTGCCAGCAGTGAATTAGGATGGACAGGACCCTACGAGCAGTACTTC.

The sample holds one count of this clone. This chain joins TRBV5-5 and TRBJ2-2; perhaps TRBD1 as D (6 bases). The V gene lost 6 bases and the J gene lost 7 bases, with 25 bases spanning the gap. The CDR3 loop spans 17 amino acids. Germline CDR1 SGHKS, CDR2 YYEKEE (reference sequence). This chain's CDR3 is CASTLTPQGPIDGELFF. CDR3 coding DNA: TGTGCCAGCACCCTCACCCCACAGGGCCCTATCGACGGGGAGCTGTTTTTT.

This clone showed up just once. The J gene is TRBJ2-5, the V gene TRBV7-6, with D possibly being TRBD2 (5 bases). Per the germline V gene, CDR1 is SGHVS and CDR2 is FNYEAQ. The CDR3 contains 14 residues. Trimming cost V 0 bases and J 4 bases, with 9 bases left between them. CDR3 amino acids: CASSLAGEGETQYF. Written as DNA, the CDR3 is TGTGCCAGCAGCTTAGCGGGTGAGGGAGAGACCCAGTACTTC.

This CDR3 reads CAISEPGGGYNEQFF. The CDR3 DNA reads as TGTGCCATCAGTGAGCCTGGGGGAGGCTACAATGAGCAGTTCTTC. This chain connects TRBV10-3 to TRBJ2-1; D might be TRBD2 (6 bases). The CDR3 loop spans 15 amino acids. Trimming took 2 bases from V and 3 from J, leaving 11 bases between them. CDR1 is ENHRY and CDR2 is SYGVKD in the germline V gene.

The chain recombines TRBV4-1 with TRBJ1-1; 11 nucleotides line up with TRBD1. The germline V gene has CDR1 MGHRA and CDR2 YSYEKL. The trim removed 1 base at V and 4 bases at J, leaving 8 bases unmatched. This CDR3 spans 17 amino acids. CDR3 nucleotides: TGCGCCAGCAGCCAAGTCCCGGGACAGGGGGGTGCCACTGAAGCTTTCTTT. This encodes CASSQVPGQGGATEAFF.

This clone appeared once. V is TRBV27 and J is TRBJ2-7; 8 bases align to TRBD2. CDR3 length equals 14 residues. Losses at the gene ends were 4 bases for V and 6 bases for J; bases not matched to a gene: 8. The germline V gene encodes CDR1 MNHEY and CDR2 SMNVEV (reference sequence). The CDR3 is CASSWQSGGVEQYF. The CDR3 DNA reads as TGTGCCAGCAGTTGGCAAAGCGGGGGTGTCGAGCAGTACTTC.

This clone has only one observation. The chain is built from TRBV5-1 and TRBJ2-7; 7 nucleotides align to TRBD1. The CDR3 has 16 residues. The J segment lost 1 base and the V segment lost 0 bases, leaving 7 bases of the junction unmatched. The germline V gene has CDR1 SGHRS and CDR2 YFSETQ. CDR3 region: CASSLDSGTASYEQYF. The DNA for the CDR3 is TGCGCCAGCAGCTTGGATTCCGGGACAGCTTCCTACGAGCAGTACTTC. The full variable domain, rest sourced from reference TRBV5-1 and TRBJ2-7, is KAGVTQTPRYLIKTRGQQVTLSCSPISGHRSVSWYQQTPGQGLQFLFEYFSETQRNKGNFPGRFSGRQFSNSRSEMNVSTLELGDSALYLCASSLDSGTASYEQYFGPGTRLTVT.

The chain joins TRBV5-1 to TRBJ1-2, with 8 bases aligning to TRBD1. Germline CDR1 and CDR2: SGHRS and YFSETQ. CDR3 length: 16 amino acids. V was pared by 4 bases and J by 4 bases, with 12 bases of the junction left unmatched. The CDR3 DNA reads TGCGCCAGCAGCCTCCTAGGGACAGGCCAGGCCTATGGCTACACCTTC. Its translation is CASSLLGTGQAYGYTF. The variable domain in full, with the rest retrieved from reference TRBV5-1 and TRBJ1-2, is KAGVTQTPRYLIKTRGQQVTLSCSPISGHRSVSWYQQTPGQGLQFLFEYFSETQRNKGNFPGRFSGRQFSNSRSEMNVSTLELGDSALYLCASSLLGTGQAYGYTFGSGTRLTVV.

The chain couples TRBV9 to TRBJ1-2, with 8 bases identical to TRBD1. The CDR3 consists of 14 residues. V gave up 6 bases and J gave up 3 bases; unmatched junction bases: 7. Germline CDR1 is SGDLS and CDR2 is YYNGEE. The CDR3 reads CASTLSGQDYGYTF. The DNA of the CDR3 is TGTGCCAGCACCTTATCGGGACAGGACTATGGCTACACCTTC.

The chain combines TRBV5-1 with TRBJ1-5, with D tentatively TRBD1 (5 bases). CDR3 size: 15 residues. V dropped 0 bases and J dropped 3 bases, with 10 bases sitting between them. The germline gives CDR1 SGHRS, CDR2 YFSETQ. The DNA for the CDR3 is TGCGCCAGCAGCTTGGCGGGACTTACCAATCAGCCCCAGCATTTT. Protein: CASSLAGLTNQPQHF.

This clone was seen a few times. Other DNA sequences in this sample translate to the same CDR3. This chain links TRBV6-6 with TRBJ2-3, with 11 bases matching TRBD2. CDR3 length: 16 residues. V shed 5 bases, J shed 2 bases, and the junction held 6 bases outside the gene matches. Germline V gene data show CDR1 as MNHNY and CDR2 as SVGAGI (reference sequence). The CDR3 is CASSPLAGGPTDTQYF. CDR3 DNA: TGTGCCAGCAGTCCTCTAGCGGGGGGACCCACAGATACGCAGTATTTT.

This chain connects TRBV6-6 to TRBJ1-1, with no clear D. The V gene lost 5 bases and the J gene lost 1 base, with 8 bases spanning the gap. Per the germline V gene, CDR1 is MNHNY and CDR2 is SVGAGI (reference sequence). CDR3 length equals 13 residues. The DNA of the CDR3 is TGTGCCAGCAGTACGACTGAGAACACTGAAGCTTTCTTT. This codes for CASSTTENTEAFF.

The rearrangement uses TRBV7-9 and TRBJ2-5; 9 bases map to TRBD1. The V gene end was trimmed by 1 base and the J gene end by 2 bases; junction bases not matched to a gene: 5. The CDR3 length is 16 residues. Germline loops: CDR1 SEHNR, CDR2 FQNEAQ (reference sequence). This CDR3 reads CASSLVDRGLQETQYF. CDR3 sequence (DNA): TGTGCCAGCAGCTTAGTAGACAGGGGGTTGCAAGAGACCCAGTACTTC.

The chain uses TRBV6-1 and TRBJ1-1, with a weak D call TRBD1 (6 bases). The V end was cut by 1 base, the J end by 1 base, with 7 bases between. Germline V gives CDR1 MNHNS, CDR2 SASEGT. CDR3 length: 14 residues. CDR3 sequence: CASSEVQGNTEAFF. The CDR3 DNA is TGTGCCAGCAGTGAAGTACAGGGGAACACTGAAGCTTTCTTT.

The rearrangement links TRBV7-8 to TRBJ1-5; TRBD1 is a possible D gene (6 bases). Germline V lookup: CDR1 SGHVS, CDR2 FQNEAQ. The CDR3 is 15 residues long. V lost 5 bases and J lost 0, with 11 bases in between. Written as DNA, the CDR3 is TGTGCCAGCAGCACGGACAGCTATAGCAATCAGCCCCAGCATTTT. It translates to CASSTDSYSNQPQHF. The full variable domain, with the rest looked up from reference TRBV7-8 and TRBJ1-5, is GAGVSQSPRYKVAKRGQDVALRCDPISGHVSLFWYQQALGQGPEFLTYFQNEAQLDKSGLPSDRFFAERPEGSVSTLKIQRTQQEDSAVYLCASSTDSYSNQPQHFGDGTRLSIL.

This chain connects TRBV12-1 to TRBJ2-3; the table calls TRBD2, which could not be checked here. TRBV12-1 is a pseudogene locus. The CDR3 runs to 14 residues. The CDR3: CASTPTNLTDTQYF. For the CDR3, the DNA is TGTGCCAGCACCCCGACTAACCTCACAGATACGCAGTATTTT.

The chain employs TRBV15 and TRBJ2-5, with TRBD1 matching 12 bases. Germline lookup yields CDR1 LNHNV and CDR2 YYDKDF (reference sequence). The CDR3 has 16 residues. V dropped 5 bases and J dropped 5; count of bases not matched to a gene: 9. The DNA of the CDR3 is TGTGCCACCAGCGGCCCCCGGGACAGGGGGCGCGAGACCCAGTACTTC. Translated: CATSGPRDRGRETQYF. Full variable domain (missing parts from reference TRBV15 and TRBJ2-5): DAMVIQNPRYQVTQFGKPVTLSCSQTLNHNVMYWYQQKSSQAPKLLFHYYDKDFNNEADTPDNFQSRRPNTSFCFLDIRSPGLGDTAMYLCATSGPRDRGRETQYFGPGTRLLVL.